This section outlines one T cell receptor beta chain sequence together with its context. The antigen remains unidentified. V was clipped by 4 bases and J by 3 bases, with 19 bases between them. Germline V gene lookup returns CDR1 MNHEY and CDR2 SMNVEV (reference sequence). The CDR3 length is 17 residues. This sample was taken from a study of memory CD4+ T cells and cytomegalovirus serostatus. The study, taken as a whole, reports: The CMV-associated TCR signature appears largely within the CD4+ memory repertoire. Median bootstrapped AUC for CMV status was approximately 0.96 originally, less than 0.93 US-trained.

Produced via immunoSEQ multiplex PCR; TCRdb's table is partial and in-frame only. The table includes about 60,000 clones, about 80% detected once. The sort gate was single viable CD3+CD4+CD8-CD45RO+ cells for memory CD4+ T cells. The clonotype comes from an adult in good health and CMV-seropositive. The chain joins TRBV27 to TRBJ2-1; no clear D. The sequenced material came from memory CD4+ T cells from blood. DNA for the CDR3: TGTGCCAGCAGTTCCCATTTAAGGTCTAAAAACTACAATGAGCAGTTCTTC. Protein sequence: CASSSHLRSKNYNEQFF.